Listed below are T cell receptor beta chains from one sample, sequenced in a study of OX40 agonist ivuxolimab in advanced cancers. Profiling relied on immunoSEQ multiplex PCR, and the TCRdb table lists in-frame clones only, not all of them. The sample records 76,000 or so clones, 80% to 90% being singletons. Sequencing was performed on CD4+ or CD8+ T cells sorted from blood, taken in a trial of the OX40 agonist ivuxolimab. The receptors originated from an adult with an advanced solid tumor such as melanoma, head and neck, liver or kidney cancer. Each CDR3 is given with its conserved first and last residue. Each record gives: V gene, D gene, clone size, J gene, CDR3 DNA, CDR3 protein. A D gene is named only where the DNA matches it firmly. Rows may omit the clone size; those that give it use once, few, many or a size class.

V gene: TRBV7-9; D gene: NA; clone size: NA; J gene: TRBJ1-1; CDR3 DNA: TGTGCCAGCAGCTTAGACCAGGGCGCTGAAGCTTTCTTT; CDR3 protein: CASSLDQGAEAFF
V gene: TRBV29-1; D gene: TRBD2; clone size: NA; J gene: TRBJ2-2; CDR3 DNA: TGCAGCGTTCTCGTGGGACTAGCGGGAGGCACCGGGGAGCTGTTTTTT; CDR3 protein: CSVLVGLAGGTGELFF
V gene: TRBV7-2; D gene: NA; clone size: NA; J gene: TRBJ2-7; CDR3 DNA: TGTGCCAGCAGCTTGCAGGGCGACTACGAGCAGTACTTC; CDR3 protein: CASSLQGDYEQYF
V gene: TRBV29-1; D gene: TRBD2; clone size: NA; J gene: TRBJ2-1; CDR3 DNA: TGCAGCGTTGACGGGAGGAATACGGATGAGCAGTTCTTC; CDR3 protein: CSVDGRNTDEQFF
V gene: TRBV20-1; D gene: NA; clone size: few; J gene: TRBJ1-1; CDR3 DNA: TGCAGTGCCGCTCGGGGTGAAGCTTTCTTT; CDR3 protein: CSAARGEAFF
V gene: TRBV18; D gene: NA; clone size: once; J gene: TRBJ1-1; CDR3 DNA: TGTGCCAGCTCAGGCGGGCAGAACACTGAAGCTTTCTTT; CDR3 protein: CASSGGQNTEAFF
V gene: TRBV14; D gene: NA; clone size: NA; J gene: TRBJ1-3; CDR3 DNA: TGTGCCAGCAGCCCTATAAACTTCTCTGGAAACACCATATATTTT; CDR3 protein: CASSPINFSGNTIYF
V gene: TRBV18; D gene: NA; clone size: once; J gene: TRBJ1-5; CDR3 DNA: TGTGCCAGCTCACCTGAGGGACGGAAGAATCAGCCCCAGCATTTT; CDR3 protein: CASSPEGRKNQPQHF
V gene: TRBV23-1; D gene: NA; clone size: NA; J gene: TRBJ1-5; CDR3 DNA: TGCGCCAGCAGTCAATCGCGGGACCTAATCCCCCAGGGACCAACGTACCTCCGGCCCCAGCATTTT; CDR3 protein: CASSQSRDLIPQGPTYLRPQHF
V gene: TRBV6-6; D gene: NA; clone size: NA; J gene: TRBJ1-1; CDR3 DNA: TGTGCCAGCAACCGTGGAAACACTGAAGCTTTCTTT; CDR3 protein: CASNRGNTEAFF
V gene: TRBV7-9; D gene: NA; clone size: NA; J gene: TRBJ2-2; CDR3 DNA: TGTGCCAGCAGCTACCTGCCGGGGGCAGGGCTTGCCGGGGAGCTGTTTTTT; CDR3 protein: CASSYLPGAGLAGELFF
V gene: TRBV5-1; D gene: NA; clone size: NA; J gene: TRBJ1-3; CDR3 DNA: TGCGCCAGCAGCTTGGGGGGGACAGGAAACACCATATATTTT; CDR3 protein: CASSLGGTGNTIYF
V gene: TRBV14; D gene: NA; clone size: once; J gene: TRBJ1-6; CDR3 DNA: TGTGCCAGCAGCCTGGTAGCGGACCCTAATAATTCACCCCTCCACTTT; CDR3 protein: CASSLVADPNNSPLHF
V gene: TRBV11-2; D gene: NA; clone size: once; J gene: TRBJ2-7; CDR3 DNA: TGTGCCAGCAGCCCCAGTTCAAGGCCGTACGAGCAGTACTTC; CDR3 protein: CASSPSSRPYEQYF
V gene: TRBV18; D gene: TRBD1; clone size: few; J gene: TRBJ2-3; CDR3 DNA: TGTGCCAGCTCGCCCCTCCGGGGACAGGGAACAGATACGCAGTATTTT; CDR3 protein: CASSPLRGQGTDTQYF
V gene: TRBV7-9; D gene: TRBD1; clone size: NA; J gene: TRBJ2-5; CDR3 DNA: TGTGCCAGCAGCGGGCGGACAGGGGCCCTTCAAGAGACCCAGTACTTC; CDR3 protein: CASSGRTGALQETQYF
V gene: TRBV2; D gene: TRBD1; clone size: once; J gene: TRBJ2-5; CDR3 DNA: TGTGCCAGCAGCGGACAGGGGGGAGAGACCCAGTACTTC; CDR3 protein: CASSGQGGETQYF
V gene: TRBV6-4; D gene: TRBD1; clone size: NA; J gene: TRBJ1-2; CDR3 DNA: TGTGCCAGCAGTGACGAGGGGGCCCGAGGCTACACCTTC; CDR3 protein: CASSDEGARGYTF
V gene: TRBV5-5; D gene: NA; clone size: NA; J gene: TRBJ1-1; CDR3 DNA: TGTGCCAGCAGCTTGGAGGGCAACACTATGAGGACTGAAGCTTTCTTT; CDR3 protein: CASSLEGNTMRTEAFF
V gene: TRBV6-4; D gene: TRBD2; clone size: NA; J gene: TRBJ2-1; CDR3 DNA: TGTGCCAGCAGTGAAGCGGGGGGGCTCAATGAGCAGTTCTTC; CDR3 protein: CASSEAGGLNEQFF
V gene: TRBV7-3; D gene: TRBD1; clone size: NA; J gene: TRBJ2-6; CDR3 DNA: TGTGCCAGCAGCACGACAGGGTCCGTCGGGGCCAACGTCCTGACTTTC; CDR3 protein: CASSTTGSVGANVLTF
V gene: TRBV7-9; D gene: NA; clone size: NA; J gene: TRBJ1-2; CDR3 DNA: TGTGCCAGCAGCTCAGCCACCCTAGCTAACTATGGCTACACCTTC; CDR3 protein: CASSSATLANYGYTF
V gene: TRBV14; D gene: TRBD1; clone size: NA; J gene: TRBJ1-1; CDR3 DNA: TGTGCCAGCAGCCACGCAGGGGGCGTAGCTTTCTTT; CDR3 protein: CASSHAGGVAFF
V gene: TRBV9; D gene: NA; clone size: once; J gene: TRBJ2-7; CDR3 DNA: TGTGCCACAAAGGGGTGGAACTACGAGCAGTACTTC; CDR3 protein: CATKGWNYEQYF
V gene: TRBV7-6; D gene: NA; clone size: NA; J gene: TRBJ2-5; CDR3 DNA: TGTGCCAGCAGCTCCAGGGGGGGAGAGACCCAGTACTTC; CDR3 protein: CASSSRGGETQYF
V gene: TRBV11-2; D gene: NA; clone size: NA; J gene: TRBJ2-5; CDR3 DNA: TGTGCCAGCAGCTTAGGGGAGGGGGCCCAGTACTTC; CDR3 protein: CASSLGEGAQYF
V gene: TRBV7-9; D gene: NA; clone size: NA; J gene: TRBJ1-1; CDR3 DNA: TGTGCCAGCAGCCCGGACAGCGGCAACCCGGGGACTGAAGCTTTCTTT; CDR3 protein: CASSPDSGNPGTEAFF
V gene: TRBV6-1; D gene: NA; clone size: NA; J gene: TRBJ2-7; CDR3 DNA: TGTGCCAGCAGTGCTGACACTTACTACGAGCAGTACTTC; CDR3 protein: CASSADTYYEQYF
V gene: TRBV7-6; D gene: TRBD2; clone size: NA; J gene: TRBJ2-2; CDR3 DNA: TGTGCCAGCAGCTTAGTAACTACTTCAGCGGGAGACGGGGAGCTGTTTTTT; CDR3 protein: CASSLVTTSAGDGELFF
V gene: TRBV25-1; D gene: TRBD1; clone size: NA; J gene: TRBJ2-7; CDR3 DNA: TGTGCCAGCAGTGTCACAGGGGGAAGCTCCTACGAGCAGTACTTC; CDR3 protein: CASSVTGGSSYEQYF
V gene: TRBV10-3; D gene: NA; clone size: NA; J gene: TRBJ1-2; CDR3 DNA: TGTGCCATCAGTGAGTCGGAGGGCTACTATGGCTACACCTTC; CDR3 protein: CAISESEGYYGYTF
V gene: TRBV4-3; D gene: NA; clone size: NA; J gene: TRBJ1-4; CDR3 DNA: TGCGCCAGCAGCCATCAGTTCGATGCAACTAATGAAAAACTGTTTTTT; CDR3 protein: CASSHQFDATNEKLFF
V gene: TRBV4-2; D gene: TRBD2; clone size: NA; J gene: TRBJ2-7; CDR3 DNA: TGTGCCAGCAGCCAGGCTAGCGGGGCGTCCTACGAGCAGTACTTC; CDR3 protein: CASSQASGASYEQYF
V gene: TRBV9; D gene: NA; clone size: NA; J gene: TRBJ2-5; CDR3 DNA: TGTGCCAGCAGCCGGACCATCCAAGAGACCCAGTACTTC; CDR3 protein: CASSRTIQETQYF
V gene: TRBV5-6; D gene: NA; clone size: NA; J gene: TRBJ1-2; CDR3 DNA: TGTGCCAGCAGCTCGACAATTCACTATGGCTACACCTTC; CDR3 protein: CASSSTIHYGYTF
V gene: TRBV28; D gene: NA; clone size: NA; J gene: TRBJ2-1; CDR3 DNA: TGTGCCAGCAGCTCCCAGGCAAGCTCCTACAATGAGCAGTTCTTC; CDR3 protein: CASSSQASSYNEQFF
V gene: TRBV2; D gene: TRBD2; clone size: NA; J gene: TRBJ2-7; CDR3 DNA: TGTGCCAGCAGTGAGGGGAGGGGAAGGGCCTACGAGCAGTACTTC; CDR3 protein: CASSEGRGRAYEQYF
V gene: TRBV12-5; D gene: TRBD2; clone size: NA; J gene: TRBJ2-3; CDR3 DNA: TGTGCTAGTGGTTTGGTAGGGGGACTAGCGAGCACCACAGATACGCAGTATTTT; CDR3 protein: CASGLVGGLASTTDTQYF
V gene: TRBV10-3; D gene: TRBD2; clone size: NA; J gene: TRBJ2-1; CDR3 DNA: TGTGCCATCAGTGAACCTGGCGGGGGGGACAATGAGCAGTTCTTC; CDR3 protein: CAISEPGGGDNEQFF
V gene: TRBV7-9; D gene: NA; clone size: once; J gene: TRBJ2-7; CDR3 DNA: TGTGCCAGCAGCTTAAGTAGGGGGTATTACTCCTACGAGCAGTACTTC; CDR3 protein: CASSLSRGYYSYEQYF
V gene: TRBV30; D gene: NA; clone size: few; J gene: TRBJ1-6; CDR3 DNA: TGTGCCTGGAGTGTGGGAGACAGTCATTCACCCCTCCACTTT; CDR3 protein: CAWSVGDSHSPLHF
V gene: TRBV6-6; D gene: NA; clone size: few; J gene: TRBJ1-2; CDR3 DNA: TGTGCCACTAAAGGGGACCACTATGGCTACACCTTC; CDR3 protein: CATKGDHYGYTF
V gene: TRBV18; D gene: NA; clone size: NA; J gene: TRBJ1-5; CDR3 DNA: TGTGCCAGCTCACTATCGGGAGAGCAGCCCCAGCATTTT; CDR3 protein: CASSLSGEQPQHF
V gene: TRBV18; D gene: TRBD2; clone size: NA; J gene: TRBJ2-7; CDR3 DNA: TGTGCCAGCTCTGAGGGAGGGTTCGAGCAGTACTTC; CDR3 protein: CASSEGGFEQYF
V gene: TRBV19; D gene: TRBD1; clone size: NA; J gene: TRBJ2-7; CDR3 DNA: TGTGCCAGTAGTATAGGGGACAGGGACCACGAGCAGTACTTC; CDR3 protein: CASSIGDRDHEQYF
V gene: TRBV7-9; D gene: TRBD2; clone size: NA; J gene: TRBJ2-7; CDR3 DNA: TGTGCCAGCAGCTCAGGTACTAGCGGGGGCCCATTCGAGCAGTACTTC; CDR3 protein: CASSSGTSGGPFEQYF
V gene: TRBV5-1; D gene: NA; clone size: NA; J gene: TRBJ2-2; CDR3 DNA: TGCGCCAGCAGCTTGGACTCCACCGGGGAGCTGTTTTTT; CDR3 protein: CASSLDSTGELFF
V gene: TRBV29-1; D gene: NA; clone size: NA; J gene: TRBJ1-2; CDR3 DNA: TGCAGCGTTTTGACAGGCCACTATGGCTACACCTTC; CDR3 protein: CSVLTGHYGYTF
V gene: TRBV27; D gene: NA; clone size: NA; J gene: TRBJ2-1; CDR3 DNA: TGTGCCAGCAGCTTCTTGGGCGGCGATGAGCAGTTCTTC; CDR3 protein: CASSFLGGDEQFF
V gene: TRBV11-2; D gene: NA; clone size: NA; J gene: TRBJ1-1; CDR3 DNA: TGTGCCAGCAGCAGCTTCCAGGGGAGGTACACTGAAGCTTTCTTT; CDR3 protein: CASSSFQGRYTEAFF
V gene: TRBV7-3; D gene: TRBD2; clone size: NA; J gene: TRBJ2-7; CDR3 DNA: TGTGCCAGCAGCTTAGTGGGGACTAGCATTTTATACGAGCAGTACTTC; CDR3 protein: CASSLVGTSILYEQYF
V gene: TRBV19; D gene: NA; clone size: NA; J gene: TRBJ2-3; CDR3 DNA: TGTGCCAGTACCCTCCGAGGGGGGCAGGGAGATACGCAGTATTTT; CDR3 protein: CASTLRGGQGDTQYF
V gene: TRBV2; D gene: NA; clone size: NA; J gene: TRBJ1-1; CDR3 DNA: TGTGTCAAAGAGGCAGCCGCGAACACTGAAGCTTTCTTT; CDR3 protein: CVKEAAANTEAFF
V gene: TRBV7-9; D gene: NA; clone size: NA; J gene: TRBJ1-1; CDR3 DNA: TGTGCCAGCAGCTTACTGCAGGGGTCGAACACTGAAGCTTTCTTT; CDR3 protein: CASSLLQGSNTEAFF
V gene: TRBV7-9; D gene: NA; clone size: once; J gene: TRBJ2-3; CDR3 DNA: TGTGCCAGCAGGGGACTCGACACAGATACGCAGTATTTT; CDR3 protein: CASRGLDTDTQYF
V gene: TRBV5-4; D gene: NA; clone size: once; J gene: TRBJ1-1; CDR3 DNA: TGTGCCAGCAGCCCCTATAGAGGGGCAGGGACGGAAGCTTTCTTT; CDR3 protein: CASSPYRGAGTEAFF
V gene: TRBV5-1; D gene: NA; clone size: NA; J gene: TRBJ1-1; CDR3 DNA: TGCGCCAGCATTTCTTGGCCGGGGGTCACGAACACTGAAGCTTTCTTT; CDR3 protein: CASISWPGVTNTEAFF